This is a list of T cell receptor beta chains from one sample in a study of blood T cell repertoires in COVID-19. Using immunoSEQ multiplex PCR, the repertoire was profiled, and TCRdb retains in-frame clones only, with some absent. The table lists some 290,000 clones, roughly 87% of them singletons, with roughly 2.2% in the top ten. The specimen sequenced was peripheral blood. These receptors were collected from a woman between 50 and 59 years old who had recovered from COVID-19. Each CDR3 is given with its conserved first and last residue. The D gene is left open where the match is weak. Not every row has a clone size; where given, it reads once, few, many or a size class.

D,J,V,size,DNA,CDR3
TRBD2,TRBJ2-2,TRBV30,NA,TGTGCCTGGGGCCTACTAGCGGGAGTCGGTACCGGGGAGCTGTTTTTT,CAWGLLAGVGTGELFF
TRBD2,TRBJ2-1,TRBV27,NA,TGTGCCAGCACTAGTAGCGGGAGGCGGAATGAGCAGTTCTTC,CASTSSGRRNEQFF
TRBD2,TRBJ2-7,TRBV27,NA,TGTGCCAGCAGTCCATGGGGAGGGGCTAGGTACGAGCAGTACTTC,CASSPWGGARYEQYF
TRBD1,TRBJ1-2,TRBV5-6,NA,TGTGCCAGCAGCGCCGGGACAGGAAACTATGGCTACACCTTC,CASSAGTGNYGYTF
TRBD2,TRBJ2-1,TRBV7-9,NA,TGTGCCACCACCCCGTTGAGACTAGCGAGTTACGGTGAGCAGTTCTTC,CATTPLRLASYGEQFF
NA,TRBJ1-2,TRBV5-1,NA,TGCGCCAGCAGCTTGGTATTCGGGGTTGGCTACACCTTC,CASSLVFGVGYTF
TRBD1,TRBJ1-2,TRBV5-6,once,TGTGCCAGCAGCTCGACAGGGGGCATCAGGCACTATGGCTACACCTTC,CASSSTGGIRHYGYTF
NA,TRBJ1-1,TRBV30,NA,TGTGCCTGGATTTACGAAACGGGTCTCACGAACACTGAAGCTTTCTTT,CAWIYETGLTNTEAFF
NA,TRBJ1-6,TRBV6-5,NA,TGTGCCAGCAGCTCGGGACGGGGGAGATCACCCCTCCACTTT,CASSSGRGRSPLHF
NA,TRBJ2-7,TRBV4-1,NA,TGCGCCAGCACCGTGAGGAGCCCAGGGGACTACGAGCAGTACTTC,CASTVRSPGDYEQYF
TRBD2,TRBJ2-1,TRBV7-9,NA,TGTGCCAGTTTAAACATAGCGGGAGGGCCCGATGAGCAGTTCTTC,CASLNIAGGPDEQFF
TRBD2,TRBJ2-7,TRBV27,NA,TGTGCCAGCAGGACTAGCGGGAGATCCTACGAGCAGTACTTC,CASRTSGRSYEQYF
NA,TRBJ1-2,TRBV7-3,NA,TGTGCCAGCAGCGTCGACAGCCATAACTATGGCTACACCTTC,CASSVDSHNYGYTF
TRBD2,TRBJ2-1,TRBV9,NA,TGTGCCAGCAGCGTAGCGGCGGGAGATGAGCAGTTCTTC,CASSVAAGDEQFF
NA,TRBJ2-1,TRBV18,NA,TGTGCCAGCTCAGAGGGGGTCACTAGCTCCTACAATGAGCAGTTCTTC,CASSEGVTSSYNEQFF
TRBD2,TRBJ2-1,TRBV28,NA,TGTGCCAGCAGTTTGGAAGGGACTAGGGAGTTCTTC,CASSLEGTREFF
TRBD1,TRBJ1-5,TRBV6-5,NA,TGTGCCAGCAGTCACCCGGGACAGTTCAATCAGCCCCAGCATTTT,CASSHPGQFNQPQHF
NA,TRBJ2-3,TRBV14,NA,TGTGCCAGCAGCCAAGGAAGTGGAGGGAGCACAGATACGCAGTATTTT,CASSQGSGGSTDTQYF
NA,TRBJ1-6,TRBV18,once,TGTGCCAGCTCACCAGGACTCGTGGGTAATTCACCCCTCCACTTT,CASSPGLVGNSPLHF
TRBD1,TRBJ1-2,TRBV7-7,NA,TGTGCTAGCAGCTTAGAACAGGGGAACTATGGCTACACCTTC,CASSLEQGNYGYTF
NA,TRBJ2-1,TRBV28,NA,TGTGCCAGCAGTTTCCCTGCCACCCACTATGAGCAGTTCTTC,CASSFPATHYEQFF
NA,TRBJ1-1,TRBV7-9,NA,TGTGCCAGCAGCTTAGCTGGGGGCGCTTTCTTT,CASSLAGGAFF
NA,TRBJ2-7,TRBV6-6,NA,TGTGCCAGCGTAGCCGGCAACGAGCAGTACTTC,CASVAGNEQYF
NA,TRBJ1-1,TRBV30,NA,TGTGCCTGGAGGGGGGCAGATTCCTTGGGCACTGAAGCTTTCTTT,CAWRGADSLGTEAFF
TRBD2,TRBJ2-3,TRBV7-2,NA,TGTGCCAGCAGCTTCAGACTAGCGGGGGGGCGAACAGATACGCAGTATTTT,CASSFRLAGGRTDTQYF
NA,TRBJ2-5,TRBV24-1,NA,TGTGCCACCAGGGGGCAGAAAGAGACCCAGTACTTC,CATRGQKETQYF
NA,TRBJ1-1,TRBV19,NA,TGTGCCAGTAGTGCATTCTCCGGGGGAGCTTTCTTT,CASSAFSGGAFF
NA,TRBJ1-2,TRBV19,NA,TGTGCCAGTAGTATTTCCGCTAACTATGGCTACACCTTC,CASSISANYGYTF
TRBD1,TRBJ2-7,TRBV11-2,NA,TGTGCCAGCAGCCCGGACAGGGGGACCGAGCAGTACTTC,CASSPDRGTEQYF